One sample yielded the 5 T cell receptor beta chains listed below, sequenced in a study of T cells in narcolepsy. The protocol was immunoSEQ multiplex PCR, while the TCRdb copy is restricted to in-frame clones and leaves out a portion. The repertoire holds tens of thousands of clones, with roughly 87% as singletons. The specimen sequenced was CD45RA- memory CD4+ T cells from PBMCs. The receptors originated from a human donor with narcolepsy.

The chain is built from TRBV7-3 and TRBJ1-1, with D maybe TRBD1 (5 bases). In germline, CDR1 is SGHTA, CDR2 FQGTGA. This CDR3 is built from 13 residues. V was pared by 2 bases and J by 5 bases, with 9 bases between. The CDR3 nucleotides read TGTGCCAGCAGCTTACTCAGGGAGACTGAAGCTTTCTTT. It specifies CASSLLRETEAFF.

This chain links TRBV10-3 with TRBJ1-1; 7 bases line up with TRBD1. From germline, CDR1 is ENHRY and CDR2 SYGVKD. V dropped 7 bases and J dropped 6; count of bases not matched to a gene: 11. The CDR3 sequence is 14 residues long. CDR3 bases: TGTGCCATCAACCAAGGGGGCGCGGGATCTGAAGCTTTCTTT. Its protein product is CAINQGGAGSEAFF.

On this clone itself: Other DNA sequences of this sample code for an identical CDR3. V is TRBV6-1 and J is TRBJ1-6; D is possibly TRBD1 (5 bases). Germline assignment: CDR1 MNHNS and CDR2 SASEGT. V lost 4 bases, J lost 16 bases, and 11 bases lay in between. The CDR3 runs 11 residues. CDR3 DNA sequence: TGTGCCAGCAGTGGAGGGGCGGCTCTCCACTTT. Translating gives CASSGGAALHF.

J is TRBJ1-3 and V is TRBV25-1, with TRBD1 as a possible D gene (5 bases). The germline V gene encodes CDR1 MGHDK and CDR2 SYGVNS. Trimming took 7 bases from V and 3 from J, leaving 16 bases between them. The CDR3 totals 15 residues. Here the CDR3 reads CASTPGGAGGNTIYF. CDR3 DNA: TGTGCCAGCACCCCAGGCGGGGCTGGTGGAAACACCATATATTTT.

This clone appeared a single time. The chain uses TRBV1 and TRBJ2-5. TRBV1 is a pseudogene locus. The CDR3 spans 15 residues. CDR3 sequence (DNA): TGCACCAGCAGCCAGATTCGGAGGGGGCAAGAGACCCAGTACTTC. Its protein product is CTSSQIRRGQETQYF.